This passage covers 11 T cell receptor beta chains from one sample sequenced in a study of OX40 agonist ivuxolimab in advanced cancers. Profiled with immunoSEQ multiplex PCR; TCRdb holds only in-frame clones, not every one. The sample lists roughly 70,000 clones, under 95% occurring once. Source: CD4+ or CD8+ T cells sorted from blood, taken in a trial of the OX40 agonist ivuxolimab. The receptors derive from an adult with an advanced solid tumor such as melanoma, head and neck, liver or kidney cancer.

This clone was observed a handful of times. The chain has TRBV6-5 and TRBJ2-2, with D unresolved. The germline gives CDR1 MNHEY, CDR2 SVGAGI. There are 14 residues in the CDR3. The V and J ends lost 6 bases and 5 bases respectively, with 13 bases between them. The CDR3 region is CASSPGLGTGELFF. CDR3 in DNA: TGTGCCAGCAGCCCCGGGTTGGGGACCGGGGAGCTGTTTTTT.

The gene calls are TRBV19 and TRBJ1-1; TRBD1 matches 9 bases. The CDR3 is 15 residues long. V was clipped by 11 bases and J by 0 bases; unmatched bases: 10. Germline V lookup: CDR1 LNHDA, CDR2 SQIVND (reference sequence). CDR3 DNA sequence: TGTGCCGCCGGTGGACAGGGGAAAATGAACACTGAAGCTTTCTTT. This sequence encodes CAAGGQGKMNTEAFF.

The chain is built from TRBV2 and TRBJ1-1; 7 nucleotides line up with TRBD1. V lost 5 bases and J lost 4; bases outside the gene matches: 10. The germline V gene encodes CDR1 SNHLY and CDR2 FYNNEI. The CDR3 covers 15 residues. The chain's CDR3 is CASSPIRDRSTEAFF. For the CDR3, the DNA is TGTGCCAGCAGTCCAATAAGGGACAGATCCACTGAAGCTTTCTTT.

The chain has TRBV7-9 and TRBJ2-7; 8 bases are shared with TRBD1. The trim removed 3 bases at V and 1 base at J, leaving 8 bases unmatched. Germline lookup yields CDR1 SEHNR and CDR2 FQNEAQ (reference sequence). The CDR3 runs 16 residues. As DNA, the CDR3 is TGTGCCAGCAGCTTTATGCAGGGGGCGCGGTCCTACGAGCAGTACTTC. This codes for CASSFMQGARSYEQYF.

The rearrangement uses TRBV19 and TRBJ1-5, with D perhaps TRBD1 (5 bases). The CDR3 spans 15 residues. Germline values: CDR1 LNHDA, CDR2 SQIVND (reference sequence). Trimming stripped 6 bases from V and 7 bases from J, with 19 bases between. The CDR3 sequence: CASSPGAGIDQPQHF. CDR3 nucleotides: TGTGCCAGTAGCCCTGGGGCAGGGATCGACCAGCCCCAGCATTTT.

V gene TRBV28 combines with J gene TRBJ1-1; D might be TRBD1 (6 bases). Germline V gene lookup returns CDR1 MDHEN and CDR2 SYDVKM. Trimming cost V 8 bases and J 1 base, with 20 bases left between them. The CDR3 runs to 16 residues. CDR3 in amino acids: CASGLQRDTPNTEAFF. The CDR3 DNA follows: TGTGCCAGCGGACTTCAACGGGACACCCCGAACACTGAAGCTTTCTTT.

The chain employs TRBV15 and TRBJ1-1; D is undetermined. This CDR3 is 14 amino acids long. Germline V gene data show CDR1 as LNHNV and CDR2 as YYDKDF (reference sequence). V was shortened by 4 bases and J by 5 bases, with 14 bases between the two germline ends. CDR3 residues: CATSKDGLRTEAFF. The CDR3 DNA is TGTGCCACCAGCAAAGACGGGCTGAGGACTGAAGCTTTCTTT.

The chain recombines TRBV7-2 with TRBJ2-7; perhaps D is TRBD1 or TRBD2 (6 bases each). V gave up 3 bases and J gave up 0 bases, with 18 bases separating them. The CDR3 consists of 17 residues. In germline, CDR1 is SGHTA, CDR2 FQGNSA. CDR3 nucleotide sequence: TGTGCCAGCAGCTTGGAGAAATTAGCGGACAGCTCCTACGAGCAGTACTTC. Translating gives CASSLEKLADSSYEQYF.

The rearrangement joins TRBV6-6 to TRBJ1-2, with D possibly being TRBD1 (6 bases). Germline loops: CDR1 MNHNY, CDR2 SVGAGI (reference sequence). Trimming pared 8 bases from V and 8 bases from J, leaving 18 bases between. The CDR3 has 13 amino acids. The CDR3 DNA is TGTGCCAGCCACGAGGGGGACCTATTAGGCTACACCTTC. Its translation is CASHEGDLLGYTF.

This clone was counted a single time. The J gene is TRBJ2-5, the V gene TRBV9, with TRBD2 matching 7 bases. The germline CDR1 and CDR2 sequences are SGDLS and YYNGEE. V shed 0 bases, J shed 4 bases, and the junction held 9 bases outside the gene matches. This CDR3 contains 16 residues. Here the CDR3 DNA reads TGTGCCAGCAGCGTAGAGGCTAGCGGAGGGGTAGAGACCCAGTACTTC. The encoded protein is CASSVEASGGVETQYF.

The chain carries TRBV30 and TRBJ2-1; the D gene is possibly TRBD2 (5 bases). The CDR3 sequence is 15 residues long. The germline V gene encodes CDR1 GTSNPN and CDR2 SVGIG (reference sequence). V shed 4 bases and J shed 0 bases, with 13 bases lying between them. CDR3 residues: CAWIPPRGSYNEQFF. CDR3 DNA sequence: TGTGCCTGGATCCCCCCCCGGGGCTCCTACAATGAGCAGTTCTTC.